These T cell receptor beta chains were read from a single sample in a study of T cell responses to AZD1222 COVID-19 vaccine. Produced via immunoSEQ multiplex PCR; TCRdb's table is partial and in-frame only. The data contain some 130,000 clones, just over 90% of them singletons. The sequencing used peripheral blood, collected 28 days after the second AZD1222 dose. All receptors come from an adult who received the AZD1222 COVID-19 vaccine. CDR3s include the opening cysteine and the closing phenylalanine or tryptophan. D genes are given only for firm matches. Size tells how often a clone was seen (once, few, many) or the class of an expanded clone, and some rows leave it out.

CDR3	DNA	V	J	size	D
CASTRSGANVLTF	TGTGCCAGCACCCGCTCTGGGGCCAACGTCCTGACTTTC	TRBV12-3/TRBV12-4	TRBJ2-6	NA	NA
CASSYGVVDLYEGYTF	TGTGCCAGCAGTTACGGGGTCGTGGACCTTTACGAGGGCTACACCTTC	TRBV6-5	TRBJ1-2	few	NA
CASSLQGQGYGYTF	TGCGCCAGCAGCTTGCAGGGCCAGGGCTATGGCTACACCTTC	TRBV5-1	TRBJ1-2	once	NA
CASSSLRSNQPQHF	TGTGCCAGCAGTTCCCTGAGGAGCAATCAGCCCCAGCATTTT	TRBV6-5	TRBJ1-5	once	NA
CASRQDRYNEQFF	TGTGCCAGCAGACAGGACAGATACAATGAGCAGTTCTTC	TRBV6-5	TRBJ2-1	NA	NA
CATGAGGGYEQYF	TGTGCCACGGGAGCGGGAGGGGGTTACGAGCAGTACTTC	TRBV28	TRBJ2-7	NA	TRBD2
CASSGGDSPLHF	TGTGCCAGCAGTGGAGGGGACTCACCCCTCCACTTT	TRBV2	TRBJ1-6	few	NA
CASSPGLAGTDTQYF	TGTGCCAGCAGTCCGGGACTAGCGGGGACAGATACGCAGTATTTT	TRBV6-2/TRBV6-3	TRBJ2-3	NA	TRBD2
CASSYEGPYEQYF	TGTGCCAGCAGCTATGAGGGGCCCTACGAGCAGTACTTC	TRBV11-2	TRBJ2-7	NA	NA
CASSQTTAGNTIYF	TGTGCCAGCAGCCAAACCACGGCTGGAAACACCATATATTTT	TRBV5-8	TRBJ1-3	NA	NA
CASSLSGLADHTQYF	TGTGCCAGCAGTTTATCAGGGCTAGCCGATCATACGCAGTATTTT	TRBV27	TRBJ2-3	NA	NA
CASSLLLGQGSNQPQHF	TGTGCCAGCAGTTTATTGCTTGGACAGGGTTCCAATCAGCCCCAGCATTTT	TRBV28	TRBJ1-5	once	TRBD1
CATSDLRGVNYGYTF	TGTGCCACCAGTGATTTGAGGGGAGTAAACTATGGCTACACCTTC	TRBV24-1	TRBJ1-2	few	NA